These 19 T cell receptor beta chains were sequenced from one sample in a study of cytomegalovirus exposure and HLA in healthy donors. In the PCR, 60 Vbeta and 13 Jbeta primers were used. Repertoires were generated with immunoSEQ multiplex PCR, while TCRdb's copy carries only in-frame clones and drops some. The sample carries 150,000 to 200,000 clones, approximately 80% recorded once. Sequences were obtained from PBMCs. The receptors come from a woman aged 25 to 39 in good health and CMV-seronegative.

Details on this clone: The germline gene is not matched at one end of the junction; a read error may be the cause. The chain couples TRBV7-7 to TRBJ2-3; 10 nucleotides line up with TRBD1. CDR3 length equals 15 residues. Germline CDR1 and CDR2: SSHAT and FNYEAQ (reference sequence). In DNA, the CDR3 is TGTGCTAGCAGCCCCTCGGGGACAGGGGTAGATACGCAGTATTTT. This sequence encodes CASSPSGTGVDTQYF.

CDR3 coding DNA: TGCAGCCCCGGACTCCTTCTAGGAGATACGCAGTATTTT. Translated, it gives CSPGLLLGDTQYF. The chain combines TRBV29-1 with TRBJ2-3, with a tentative D call TRBD2 (5 bases). Germline CDR1 SQVTM, CDR2 ANQGSEA. The CDR3 has 13 amino acids. The V end lost 8 bases, the J end lost 5 bases, and 17 bases lay between the germline ends.

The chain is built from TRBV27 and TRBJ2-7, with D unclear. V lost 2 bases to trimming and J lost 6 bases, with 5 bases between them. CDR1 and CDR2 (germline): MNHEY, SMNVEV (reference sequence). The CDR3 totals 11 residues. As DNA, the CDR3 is TGTGCCAGCAGTTTAGGCTCCGAGCAGTACTTC. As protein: CASSLGSEQYF.

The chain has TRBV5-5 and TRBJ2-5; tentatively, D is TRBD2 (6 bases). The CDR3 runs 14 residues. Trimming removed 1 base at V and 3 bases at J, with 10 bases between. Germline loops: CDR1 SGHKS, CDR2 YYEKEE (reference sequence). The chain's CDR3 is CASSLRTGEETQYF. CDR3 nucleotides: TGTGCCAGCAGCTTGAGGACGGGAGAAGAGACCCAGTACTTC.

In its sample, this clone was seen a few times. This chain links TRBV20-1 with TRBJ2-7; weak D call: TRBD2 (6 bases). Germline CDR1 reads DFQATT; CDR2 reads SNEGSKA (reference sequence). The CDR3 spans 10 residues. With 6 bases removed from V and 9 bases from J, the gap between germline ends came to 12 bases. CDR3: CSAYDGRQYF. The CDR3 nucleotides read TGCAGTGCCTATGACGGGAGGCAGTACTTC.

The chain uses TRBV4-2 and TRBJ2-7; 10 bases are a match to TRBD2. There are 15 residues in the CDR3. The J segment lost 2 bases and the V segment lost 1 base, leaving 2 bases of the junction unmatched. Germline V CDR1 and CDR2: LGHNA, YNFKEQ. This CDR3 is CASSQVGLATYEQYF. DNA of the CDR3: TGTGCCAGCAGCCAAGTGGGACTAGCGACCTACGAGCAGTACTTC.

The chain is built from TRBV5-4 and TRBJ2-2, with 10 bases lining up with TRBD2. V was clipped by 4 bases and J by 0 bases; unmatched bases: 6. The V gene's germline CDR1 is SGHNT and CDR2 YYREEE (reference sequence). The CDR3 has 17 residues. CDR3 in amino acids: CASSPPGLASNTGELFF. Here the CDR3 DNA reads TGTGCCAGCAGCCCACCGGGACTAGCGTCGAACACCGGGGAGCTGTTTTTT.

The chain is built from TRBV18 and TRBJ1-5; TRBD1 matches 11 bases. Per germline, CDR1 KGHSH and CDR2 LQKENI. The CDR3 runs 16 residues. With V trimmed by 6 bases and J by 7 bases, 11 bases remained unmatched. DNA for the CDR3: TGTGCCAGCTCCCACGGACAGGGGGCCAGGGCGCAGCCCCAGCATTTT. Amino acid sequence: CASSHGQGARAQPQHF.

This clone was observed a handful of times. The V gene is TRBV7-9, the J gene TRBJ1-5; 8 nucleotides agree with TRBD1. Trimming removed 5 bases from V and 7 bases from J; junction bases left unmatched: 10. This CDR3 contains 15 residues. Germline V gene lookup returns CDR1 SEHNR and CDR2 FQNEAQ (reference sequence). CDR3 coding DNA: TGTGCCAGCAGCCCTCAGGGGCAGGGGGCACAGCCCCAGCATTTT. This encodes CASSPQGQGAQPQHF.

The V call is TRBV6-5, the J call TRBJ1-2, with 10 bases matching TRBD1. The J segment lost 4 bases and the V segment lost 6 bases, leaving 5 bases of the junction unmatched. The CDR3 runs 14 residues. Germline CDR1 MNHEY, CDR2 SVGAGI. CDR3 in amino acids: CASRRQGAGYGYTF. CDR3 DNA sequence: TGTGCCAGCAGGCGACAGGGGGCAGGCTATGGCTACACCTTC.

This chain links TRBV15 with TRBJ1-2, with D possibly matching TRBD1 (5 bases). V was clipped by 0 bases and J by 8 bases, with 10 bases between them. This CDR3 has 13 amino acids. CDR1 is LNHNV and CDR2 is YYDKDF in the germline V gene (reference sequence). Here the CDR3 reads CATSRDQGGGYTF. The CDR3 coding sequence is TGTGCCACCAGCAGAGATCAGGGTGGCGGCTACACCTTC.

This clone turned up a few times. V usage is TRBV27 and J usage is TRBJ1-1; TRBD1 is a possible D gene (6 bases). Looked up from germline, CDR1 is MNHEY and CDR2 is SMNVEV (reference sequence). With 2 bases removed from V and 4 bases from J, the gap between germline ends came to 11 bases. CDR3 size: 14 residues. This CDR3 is CASSLVGASTEAFF. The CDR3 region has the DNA TGTGCCAGCAGTTTAGTGGGGGCGTCCACTGAAGCTTTCTTT.

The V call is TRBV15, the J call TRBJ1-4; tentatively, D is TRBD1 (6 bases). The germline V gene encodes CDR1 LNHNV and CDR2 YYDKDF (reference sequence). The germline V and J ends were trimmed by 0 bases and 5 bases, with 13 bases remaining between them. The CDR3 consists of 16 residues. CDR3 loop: CATSREWGRGNEKLFF. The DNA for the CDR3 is TGTGCCACCAGCAGAGAGTGGGGGCGCGGAAATGAAAAACTGTTTTTT.

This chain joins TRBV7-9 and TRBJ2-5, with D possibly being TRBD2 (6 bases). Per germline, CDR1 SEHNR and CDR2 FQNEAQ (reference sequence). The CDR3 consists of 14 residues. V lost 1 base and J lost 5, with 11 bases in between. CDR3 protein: CASSLVSAGETQYF. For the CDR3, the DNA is TGTGCCAGCAGCTTAGTGTCGGCGGGGGAGACCCAGTACTTC.

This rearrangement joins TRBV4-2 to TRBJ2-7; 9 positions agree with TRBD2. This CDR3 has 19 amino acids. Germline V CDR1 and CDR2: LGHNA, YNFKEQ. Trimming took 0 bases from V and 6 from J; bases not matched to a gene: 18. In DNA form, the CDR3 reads TGTGCCAGCAGCCAAGATAGGCTTGGCGGGAGGGATTCCACTGGCGAGCAGTACTTC. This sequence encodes CASSQDRLGGRDSTGEQYF.

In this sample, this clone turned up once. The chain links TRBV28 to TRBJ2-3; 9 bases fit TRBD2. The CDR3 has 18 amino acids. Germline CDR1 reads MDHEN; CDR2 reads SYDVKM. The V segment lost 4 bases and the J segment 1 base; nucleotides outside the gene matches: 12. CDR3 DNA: TGTGCCAGCAGTTCCCTAGCGGGACTAGCCCCCGGCACAGATACGCAGTATTTT. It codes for CASSSLAGLAPGTDTQYF.

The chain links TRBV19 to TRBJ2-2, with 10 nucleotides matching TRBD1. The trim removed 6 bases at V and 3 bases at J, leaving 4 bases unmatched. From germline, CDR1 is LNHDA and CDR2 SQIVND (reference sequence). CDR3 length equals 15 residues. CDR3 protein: CASSRQGADTGELFF. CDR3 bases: TGTGCCAGTAGCCGACAGGGGGCCGACACCGGGGAGCTGTTTTTT.

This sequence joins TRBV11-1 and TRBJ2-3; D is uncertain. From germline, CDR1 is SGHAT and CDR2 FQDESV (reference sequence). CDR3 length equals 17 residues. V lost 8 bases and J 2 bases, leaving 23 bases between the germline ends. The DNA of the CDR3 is TGTGCCAGCTTACCTAGTGGCTCGTGGAGCCACACAGATACGCAGTATTTT. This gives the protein CASLPSGSWSHTDTQYF.

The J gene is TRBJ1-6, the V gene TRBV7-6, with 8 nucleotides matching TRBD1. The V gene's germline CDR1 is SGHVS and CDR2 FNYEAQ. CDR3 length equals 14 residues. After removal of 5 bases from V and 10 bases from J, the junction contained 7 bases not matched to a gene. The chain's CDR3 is CASSPGQGTSPLHF. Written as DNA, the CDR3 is TGTGCCAGCAGCCCCGGACAGGGCACCTCACCCCTCCACTTT. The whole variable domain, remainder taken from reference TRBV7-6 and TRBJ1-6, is GAGVSQSPRYKVTKRGQDVALRCDPISGHVSLYWYRQALGQGPEFLTYFNYEAQQDKSGLPNDRFSAERPEGSISTLTIQRTEQRDSAMYRCASSPGQGTSPLHFGNGTRLTVT.